The 32 T cell receptor beta chains given below trace back to one sample, sequenced in a study of CXCR3-negative and CXCR3-positive naive CD8 T cells. General study results and limits: TRB CDR3s of CXCR3-positive naive cells were more hydrophobic than those of CXCR3-negative naive cells.

UMI-labeled 5' RACE TRB cDNA libraries were prepared from the cells. TCRdb re-called the 5' RACE reads and catalogs CDR3 proteins one per entry, DNA excluded. This repertoire includes roughly 140,000 distinct CDR3 sequences. No antigens are known for them. Sequencing was done on a sample of naive CXCR3+ CD8+ T cells from blood. Subset noted: CD45RO-CCR7+CD27+CD95- naive CD8+ T cells expressing CXCR3 (TNR3+). The receptors shown here come from a human donor in good health. Some clones in this sample may be carry-over from other donors' samples.

The chain links TRBV5-4 to TRBJ1-1; TCRdb outputs TRBD1, but without DNA this stays unchecked. Germline CDR1 reads SGHNT; CDR2 reads YYREEE (reference sequence). The CDR3 spans 15 residues. This CDR3 reads CASSFGPGTNTEAFF.

This chain joins TRBV5-1 and TRBJ2-7; TCRdb's D gene call, TRBD1, goes unchecked for lack of DNA. This CDR3 has 14 amino acids. Germline V gives CDR1 SGHRS, CDR2 YFSETQ. This CDR3 reads CASSIAGGSYEQYF.

The V gene is TRBV4-1, the J gene TRBJ2-5. CDR1 is MGHRA and CDR2 is YSYEKL in the germline V gene. CDR3 length: 14 residues. The CDR3 loop reads CASSPGVGWETQYF.

The rearrangement links TRBV4-3 to TRBJ2-1; the D gene TCRdb calls, TRBD2, cannot be checked with no DNA. The CDR3 spans 17 residues. Per germline, CDR1 LGHNA and CDR2 YSLEER. The CDR3 protein is CASSQGWLAGGLHEQFF.

The CDR3 region is CASSWDWGTEAFF. The genes are TRBV12-3 or TRBV12-4 and TRBJ1-1; TCRdb's D call of TRBD1 is untestable without DNA. This CDR3 is 13 amino acids long.

The chain couples TRBV9 to TRBJ2-1; the TRBD1 assignment by TCRdb is unverifiable without DNA. The germline V gene has CDR1 SGDLS and CDR2 YYNGEE. CDR3 length: 14 residues. CDR3 region: CASSGPARDGEQFF.

This chain uses TRBV6-5 with TRBJ2-2; TCRdb's D call, TRBD1, is unchecked because there is no DNA. Germline V lookup: CDR1 MNHEY, CDR2 SVGAGI. The CDR3 sequence is 16 residues long. CDR3 region: CASSYTGTAGAGELFF.

The chain couples TRBV4-1 to TRBJ2-7; TCRdb reports TRBD1, a call that lacks DNA to check it against. Germline assignment: CDR1 MGHRA and CDR2 YSYEKL. The CDR3 totals 13 residues. The CDR3 here is CASSYQGSYEQYF.

This chain connects TRBV30 to TRBJ1-1; TCRdb designates TRBD1, a call that cannot be tested without DNA. The CDR3 loop spans 14 amino acids. The germline CDR1 and CDR2 sequences are GTSNPN and SVGIG (reference sequence). The CDR3: CAWSSGTGSTEAFF.

V is TRBV12-3 or TRBV12-4 and J is TRBJ1-2; TCRdb picks TRBD1, but there is no DNA to check that call. The CDR3 totals 13 residues. CDR3 in amino acids: CASSGAGGYGYTF.

The V gene is TRBV6-5, the J gene TRBJ2-1; TCRdb indicates TRBD1, and absent DNA this call remains unverified. The CDR3 length is 14 residues. Germline CDR1 reads MNHEY; CDR2 reads SVGAGI. CDR3 sequence reads: CASSYREAYNEQFF.

This rearrangement joins TRBV28 to TRBJ1-1; TCRdb proposes TRBD1, but this gene call is untestable without DNA. This CDR3 spans 12 amino acids. The V gene's germline CDR1 is MDHEN and CDR2 SYDVKM. The CDR3: CASMRGNTEAFF.

The gene calls are TRBV28 and TRBJ2-7; TCRdb indicates TRBD2, and absent DNA this call remains unverified. Germline CDR1 is MDHEN and CDR2 is SYDVKM. The CDR3 is 15 amino acids. This chain's CDR3 is CASSFGGRRTPSAHF.

The chain links TRBV11-2 to TRBJ2-7; as DNA is missing, the TRBD2 call by TCRdb cannot be tested. CDR3 length equals 14 residues. Per the germline V gene, CDR1 is SGHAT and CDR2 is FQNNGV. CDR3 sequence reads: CASSSTSGSYEQYF.

This CDR3 is CASSLGRGQETQYF. The chain employs TRBV13 and TRBJ2-5; TCRdb returns TRBD1, unconfirmable since there is no DNA. This CDR3 is 14 amino acids long. Germline CDR1 PRHDT, CDR2 FYEKMQ (reference sequence).

The chain has TRBV19 and TRBJ2-7. The CDR3 is made up of 14 amino acids. The germline V gene encodes CDR1 LNHDA and CDR2 SQIVND (reference sequence). Here the CDR3 reads CASSIWPESYEQYF.

This sequence joins TRBV12-3 or TRBV12-4 and TRBJ1-2. The CDR3 has 15 residues. The CDR3 spells CASSSGGPFNYGYTF.

CDR3 sequence reads: CASSWDGDNEKLFF. The chain carries TRBV12-3 or TRBV12-4 and TRBJ1-4; as DNA is missing, the TRBD1 call by TCRdb cannot be tested. This CDR3 spans 14 amino acids.

The V call is TRBV6-5, the J call TRBJ1-1. The CDR3 is 14 amino acids. Per the germline V gene, CDR1 is MNHEY and CDR2 is SVGAGI. CDR3 amino acids: CASSILSHGTEAFF.

Here the CDR3 reads CASSLGSGELFF. V gene TRBV5-1 combines with J gene TRBJ2-2. CDR3 length equals 12 residues. Germline CDR1 SGHRS, CDR2 YFSETQ.

V and J are TRBV13 and TRBJ2-1; lacking DNA, the TRBD2 call made by TCRdb goes unchecked. This CDR3 is 15 amino acids long. Germline CDR1 is PRHDT and CDR2 is FYEKMQ (reference sequence). The CDR3 sequence is CASSSRLAGYNEQFF.

V and J are TRBV15 and TRBJ1-5. CDR1 is LNHNV and CDR2 is YYDKDF in the germline V gene (reference sequence). The CDR3 totals 15 residues. CDR3: CATSRDLAGGQPQHF. Together with reference TRBV15 and TRBJ1-5, the CDR3 gives the full variable domain: DAMVIQNPRYQVTQFGKPVTLSCSQTLNHNVMYWYQQKSSQAPKLLFHYYDKDFNNEADTPDNFQSRRPNTSFCFLDIRSPGLGDTAMYLCATSRDLAGGQPQHFGDGTRLSIL.

The V and J genes are TRBV24-1 and TRBJ1-1. Germline V gene sequence: CDR1 KGHDR, CDR2 SFDVKD. The CDR3 consists of 14 residues. The chain's CDR3 is CATSDSGPNTEAFF.

The V gene is TRBV12-3 or TRBV12-4, the J gene TRBJ2-3; TCRdb's D call of TRBD1 is untestable without DNA. This CDR3 region has 15 residues. This CDR3 reads CASSYQGARGDTQYF.

V gene TRBV20-1 combines with J gene TRBJ2-7; the D gene TCRdb calls, TRBD1, cannot be checked with no DNA. This CDR3 has 16 residues. CDR1 is DFQATT, CDR2 SNEGSKA, per germline (reference sequence). The CDR3 region is CSASFPTGNGPLEQYF.

The chain carries TRBV5-1 and TRBJ2-2; the D gene TCRdb calls, TRBD1, cannot be checked with no DNA. CDR3 length: 13 residues. The V gene's germline CDR1 is SGHRS and CDR2 YFSETQ. The CDR3 loop reads CASVPTGHRELFF.

The V call is TRBV4-1, the J call TRBJ1-2. The CDR3 length is 15 residues. Germline CDR1 reads MGHRA; CDR2 reads YSYEKL. This chain's CDR3 is CASSQSGATNYGYTF.

The chain joins TRBV7-6 to TRBJ2-1; TCRdb names TRBD1, which stays unverified in the absence of DNA. Per germline, CDR1 SGHVS and CDR2 FNYEAQ. This CDR3 contains 16 residues. This chain's CDR3 is CASSLAGGGVRYEQFF. Full variable domain (remainder filled in from reference TRBV7-6 and TRBJ2-1): GAGVSQSPRYKVTKRGQDVALRCDPISGHVSLYWYRQALGQGPEFLTYFNYEAQQDKSGLPNDRFSAERPEGSISTLTIQRTEQRDSAMYRCASSLAGGGVRYEQFFGPGTRLTVL.

The J gene is TRBJ2-2, the V gene TRBV20-1. The CDR3 length is 13 residues. The germline gives CDR1 DFQATT, CDR2 SNEGSKA (reference sequence). The CDR3 is CSARQLLSGELFF.

This chain connects TRBV7-8 to TRBJ2-2; as DNA is missing, the TRBD2 call by TCRdb cannot be tested. CDR1 SGHVS and CDR2 FQNEAQ come from the germline V gene. The CDR3 runs to 15 residues. CDR3 residues: CASSWTSEDTGELFF.

The chain combines TRBV15 with TRBJ2-7; with no DNA, the TCRdb D assignment of TRBD2 cannot be verified. From germline, CDR1 is LNHNV and CDR2 YYDKDF (reference sequence). This CDR3 contains 16 residues. CDR3 region: CATSSSTSGDSYEQYF.

The chain links TRBV3-1 to TRBJ2-7; TCRdb's assignment of TRBD2 cannot be checked, as there is no DNA. The germline V gene has CDR1 LGHDT and CDR2 YNNKEL (reference sequence). The CDR3 is 15 amino acids. The CDR3 here is CASSHRPLGIYEQYF.